Listed below are T cell receptor beta chains from one sample, sequenced in a study of blood T cell repertoires in COVID-19. Produced via immunoSEQ multiplex PCR; TCRdb's table is partial and in-frame only. This sample has 400,000 to 550,000 clones, with 80% to 90% found just once. The specimen was peripheral blood. These receptors all come from a woman aged 25 to 45 with acute or convalescent COVID-19. Both conserved end residues are part of each CDR3. A D gene is named only where the DNA matches it firmly. Clone size is stated in some rows and not others, as once, few, many or a class when expanded.

J gene | clone size | V gene | D gene | CDR3 protein | CDR3 DNA
TRBJ1-4 | . | TRBV2 | TRBD1 | CASLLDRGTNEKLFF | TGTGCCAGCCTTCTCGACAGGGGTACTAATGAAAAACTGTTTTTT
TRBJ1-2 | . | TRBV19 | . | CASRQPGHSGYTF | TGTGCCAGTAGACAACCAGGGCACTCTGGCTACACCTTC
TRBJ1-1 | . | TRBV3-1/TRBV3-2 | TRBD1 | CASSQLTGGTEAFF | TGTGCCAGCAGCCAACTAACAGGGGGCACTGAAGCTTTCTTT
TRBJ2-7 | . | TRBV12-3/TRBV12-4 | . | CASSFSGNYEQYF | TGTGCCAGCAGTTTCTCCGGGAACTACGAGCAGTACTTC
TRBJ2-1 | once | TRBV4-1 | . | CASSQGGRGRGGNEQFF | TGCGCCAGCAGCCAAGGAGGGCGGGGTAGGGGGGGTAATGAGCAGTTCTTC
TRBJ1-4 | . | TRBV2 | . | CASSDREGAVNEKLFF | TGTGCCAGCAGTGACAGAGAAGGGGCGGTTAATGAAAAACTGTTTTTT
TRBJ2-2 | . | TRBV6-1 | . | CASSEWSTGELFF | TGTGCCAGCAGTGAATGGAGCACCGGGGAGCTGTTTTTT
TRBJ1-2 | . | TRBV6-5 | TRBD1 | CASSYGDSSYGYTF | TGTGCCAGCAGTTATGGGGACAGTTCATATGGCTACACCTTC
TRBJ1-1 | . | TRBV11-2 | . | CASIRQPGTEAFF | TGTGCCAGCATTCGCCAACCGGGCACTGAAGCTTTCTTT
TRBJ2-3 | . | TRBV29-1 | TRBD1 | CSVIRDSSTDTQYF | TGCAGCGTTATCCGGGACAGTAGCACAGATACGCAGTATTTT
TRBJ1-2 | . | TRBV10-1 | . | CASAETGAGYGYTF | TGCGCCAGCGCCGAGACAGGAGCCGGCTATGGCTACACCTTC
TRBJ2-7 | . | TRBV7-8 | TRBD1 | CASTAGTAPYEQYF | TGTGCCAGCACCGCTGGGACAGCTCCCTACGAGCAGTACTTC
TRBJ1-1 | . | TRBV6-5 | . | CASSYAGRGAEAFF | TGTGCCAGCAGTTACGCGGGGCGCGGGGCTGAAGCTTTCTTT
TRBJ2-2 | . | TRBV29-1 | TRBD1 | CSAMGQVVTGELFF | TGCAGCGCAATGGGACAGGTGGTGACCGGGGAGCTGTTTTTT
TRBJ2-5 | . | TRBV18 | TRBD1 | CASSPDRASWETQYF | TGTGCCAGCTCACCAGACAGGGCGTCCTGGGAGACCCAGTACTTC
TRBJ2-5 | . | TRBV24-1 | TRBD2 | CATSGGASGALGETQYF | TGTGCCACCAGTGGTGGGGCTAGCGGCGCTCTGGGAGAGACCCAGTACTTC
TRBJ1-4 | . | TRBV6-5 | . | CASSLAVREKLFF | TGTGCCAGCAGTTTAGCAGTCCGGGAAAAACTGTTTTTT
TRBJ1-5 | . | TRBV12-3/TRBV12-4 | . | CASRGEANQPQHF | TGTGCCAGCAGGGGGGAGGCCAATCAGCCCCAGCATTTT
TRBJ1-1 | . | TRBV7-2 | . | CASSLDYFPEAFF | TGTGCCAGCAGCTTAGATTATTTTCCTGAAGCTTTCTTT
TRBJ1-5 | once | TRBV19 | . | CASSAGQNNQPQHF | TGTGCCAGTAGCGCAGGGCAGAACAATCAGCCCCAGCATTTT
TRBJ1-6 | few | TRBV4-2 | TRBD1 | CASSQDRLAGQGNSPLHF | TGTGCCAGCAGCCAAGACAGACTAGCGGGACAGGGGAATTCACCCCTCCACTTT
TRBJ2-4 | once | TRBV10-3 | . | CAIITIRDNLAKNIQYF | TGTGCCATCATCACCATCCGGGACAACCTAGCCAAAAACATTCAGTACTTC
TRBJ1-1 | once | TRBV27 | TRBD1 | CASSLGVGTGSVNTEAFF | TGTGCCAGCAGTCTAGGGGTGGGGACAGGGTCGGTGAACACTGAAGCTTTCTTT
TRBJ1-2 | . | TRBV15 | TRBD1 | CATSRAGGGYGYTF | TGTGCCACCAGCAGAGCAGGGGGCGGCTATGGCTACACCTTC
TRBJ2-2 | . | TRBV19 | TRBD1 | CASSKRTGNTGELFF | TGTGCCAGTAGTAAGAGGACAGGGAACACCGGGGAGCTGTTTTTT
TRBJ2-7 | . | TRBV7-2 | . | CASSLADRIYEQYF | TGTGCCAGCAGCTTAGCGGACAGAATTTACGAGCAGTACTTC
TRBJ1-2 | . | TRBV2 | . | CASKGQVYGYTF | TGTGCCAGCAAGGGGCAGGTCTATGGCTACACCTTC
TRBJ1-6 | . | TRBV6-5 | TRBD1 | CASSAVAGGNSPLHF | TGTGCCAGCAGCGCGGTGGCAGGGGGAAATTCACCCCTCCACTTT
TRBJ1-2 | few | TRBV20-1 | TRBD1 | CSAGDRWSTF | TGCAGTGCTGGGGACAGATGGTCCACCTTC
TRBJ2-5 | . | TRBV18 | . | CASSPFMGLQETQYF | TGTGCCAGCTCACCATTTATGGGCTTACAAGAGACCCAGTACTTC
TRBJ1-5 | . | TRBV6-4 | . | CASSEEANQPQHF | TGTGCCAGCAGTGAAGAGGCCAATCAGCCCCAGCATTTT
TRBJ1-2 | . | TRBV19 | TRBD1 | CASSPGQEYGYTF | TGTGCCAGTAGTCCAGGACAGGAGTATGGCTACACCTTC
TRBJ2-5 | . | TRBV29-1 | . | CSAGQETQYF | TGCAGCGCCGGCCAAGAGACCCAGTACTTC
TRBJ1-1 | . | TRBV7-9 | . | CASSLEANTEAFF | TGTGCCAGCAGCTTAGAAGCTAACACTGAAGCTTTCTTT
TRBJ2-2 | . | TRBV5-5 | . | CASSLRASVGNTGELFF | TGTGCCAGCAGCTTGCGGGCTAGCGTAGGAAACACCGGGGAGCTGTTTTTT
TRBJ2-1 | . | TRBV28 | . | CASSQGRRTVAKHNEQFF | TGTGCCAGCAGTCAGGGGCGCAGGACGGTCGCCAAACACAATGAGCAGTTCTTC
TRBJ2-7 | . | TRBV9 | TRBD2 | CASSPSGGAYEQYF | TGTGCCAGCAGCCCTAGCGGGGGAGCCTACGAGCAGTACTTC
TRBJ2-2 | . | TRBV28 | . | CASSLNQGLLLNTGELFF | TGTGCCAGCAGCCTAAATCAGGGCCTGCTGCTGAACACCGGGGAGCTGTTTTTT
TRBJ2-7 | . | TRBV2 | . | CASSSRSRGEQYF | TGTGCCAGCAGTTCCCGGTCTCGGGGCGAGCAGTACTTC
TRBJ2-1 | . | TRBV11-2 | TRBD2 | CASSLFLGLAGGEQFF | TGTGCCAGCAGCTTATTCTTAGGACTAGCGGGGGGAGAGCAGTTCTTC
TRBJ2-1 | . | TRBV10-2 | . | CASSVRGASVGEQFF | TGCGCCAGCAGTGTTCGGGGGGCCTCGGTAGGTGAGCAGTTCTTC
TRBJ2-1 | . | TRBV6-1 | TRBD2 | CASNGGGSYNEQFF | TGTGCCAGCAACGGGGGGGGCTCCTACAATGAGCAGTTCTTC
TRBJ1-2 | . | TRBV7-2 | TRBD1 | CASMGQYYYGYTF | TGTGCCAGCATGGGACAGTATTACTATGGCTACACCTTC
TRBJ2-3 | . | TRBV18 | TRBD2 | CASSAKLAGAGDTQYF | TGTGCCAGCTCAGCAAAGCTAGCGGGGGCCGGGGATACGCAGTATTTT
TRBJ2-7 | few | TRBV5-5 | TRBD2 | CASTRTSGGRYEQYF | TGTGCCAGCACCCGCACTAGCGGGGGGAGGTACGAGCAGTACTTC
TRBJ1-3 | . | TRBV19 | . | CASSHRGNTIYF | TGTGCCAGTAGTCACAGAGGAAACACCATATATTTT
TRBJ2-1 | . | TRBV14 | . | CASSHRGKVEQFF | TGTGCCAGCAGCCATAGGGGGAAGGTTGAGCAGTTCTTC
TRBJ1-2 | . | TRBV29-1 | . | CSVEQDGYTF | TGCAGCGTTGAACAGGATGGCTACACCTTC
TRBJ2-1 | once | TRBV10-2 | TRBD2 | CASSVGGGVNEQFF | TGCGCCAGCAGTGTAGGCGGGGGGGTCAATGAGCAGTTCTTC
TRBJ1-2 | . | TRBV27 | . | CASSAQGSANYGYTF | TGTGCCAGCAGTGCGCAGGGATCCGCAAACTATGGCTACACCTTC
TRBJ2-1 | . | TRBV6-6 | . | CASTRTGSYNEQFF | TGTGCCAGCACCCGAACAGGGTCCTACAATGAGCAGTTCTTC
TRBJ2-7 | once | TRBV4-1 | . | CASSHLTDSYEQYF | TGCGCCAGCAGCCACCTGACAGACTCCTACGAGCAGTACTTC
TRBJ2-1 | once | TRBV5-4 | TRBD2 | CASSRGGEQFF | TGTGCCAGCAGCCGGGGGGGCGAGCAGTTCTTC
TRBJ2-5 | . | TRBV2 | . | CASRNRVGQETQYF | TGTGCCAGCAGGAACAGGGTGGGCCAAGAGACCCAGTACTTC
TRBJ2-3 | . | TRBV5-1 | TRBD2 | CASSLAGLAGGHTDTQYF | TGCGCCAGCAGCTTGGCCGGACTAGCGGGGGGGCACACAGATACGCAGTATTTT
TRBJ1-2 | . | TRBV29-1 | TRBD1 | CSATGQGNYGYTF | TGCAGCGCGACGGGACAGGGCAACTATGGCTACACCTTC
TRBJ1-5 | . | TRBV4-1 | . | CASSQDRASRAQHF | TGCGCCAGCAGCCAAGATAGGGCCTCCAGGGCCCAGCATTTT
TRBJ2-3 | . | TRBV11-3 | TRBD2 | CASSPGTSGRTDTQYF | TGTGCCAGCAGCCCCGGGACTAGCGGACGAACAGATACGCAGTATTTT
TRBJ2-3 | . | TRBV3-1/TRBV3-2 | TRBD2 | CASWSGGEVDTQYF | TGTGCCTCCTGGTCCGGGGGGGAGGTAGATACGCAGTATTTT